The clone carrying this T cell receptor (beta chain) has more than one count but fewer than ten. There are 15 residues in the CDR3. Trimming pared 4 bases from V and 0 bases from J, leaving 12 bases between. CDR1 is LNHDA and CDR2 is SQIVND in the germline V gene (reference sequence). The sample originates from a study of blood T cell repertoires in COVID-19. Clones were read by immunoSEQ multiplex PCR, and TCRdb kept only the in-frame ones, dropping some. The sample holds more than 200,000 clones; 85% to 90% are singletons and the top ten take roughly 5%. The V gene is TRBV19, the J gene TRBJ1-2; no definite D call. The sequence was obtained from a woman aged 55-75 years with COVID-19, enrolled during active disease. The sequencing input was peripheral blood. The CDR3 nucleotides read TGTGCCAGTAGTACCGGGATTCTAGCTAACTATGGCTACACCTTC. Amino acids: CASSTGILANYGYTF.